The present entry profiles one T cell receptor (beta chain) with its context. What it recognizes is unknown. Germline V lookup: CDR1 MNHNY, CDR2 SVGAGI (reference sequence). This CDR3 is 14 amino acids long. Losses at the gene ends were 4 bases for V and 7 bases for J; bases not matched to a gene: 4. The data were obtained in a study of cytomegalovirus exposure and HLA in healthy donors. Broader study findings: A later analysis reported that several of the most significant clusters appeared to be linked to common viral pathogens, among them Epstein-Barr virus. An analysis that was carried out later associated 17,000 or so TCR beta sequences with HLA alleles at 0.05 false discovery rate. In vitro confirmation showed a few CMV-associated chains to be CMV antigen specific.

Each donor's status was that of a healthy bone marrow donor. The study ran its PCR with 60 Vbeta and 13 Jbeta primers. The method was immunoSEQ multiplex PCR; TCRdb's version includes in-frame clones alone and lacks a portion of them. The sample includes tens of thousands of clones, roughly two thirds of them seen just once. The V call is TRBV6-6, the J call TRBJ1-6; 7 bases agree with TRBD1. The sequenced material came from PBMCs. The TCR was taken from a man aged 50 to 60 in good health and CMV-seronegative. CDR3 loop: CASSWDSTNSPLHF. CDR3 DNA: TGTGCCAGCAGTTGGGACAGTACAAATTCACCCCTCCACTTT.